These T cell receptor beta chains were read from a single sample in a study of beta chain features in type 1 diabetes. Method: immunoSEQ multiplex PCR; TCRdb's copy keeps in-frame clones and lacks some. The repertoire holds about 350,000 clones, with about 20% as singletons. The sequenced sample consisted of naive CD4+ T cells from blood. The receptors come from a woman between 18 and 30 years old in good health. Both conserved end residues are trimmed from each CDR3. Fields, in order: V gene, D gene, clone size, CDR3 protein. The D gene is left open where the match is weak. Clone sizes are given selectively: once, few, many, or a class where the clone is expanded.

v_call: TRBV7-2; d_call: TRBD2; clone_size: NA; cdr3_aa: ASSLSVAGGQETQY
v_call: TRBV19; d_call: TRBD1; clone_size: NA; cdr3_aa: ASSIWPGQGNEQF
v_call: TRBV7-9; d_call: TRBD1; clone_size: few; cdr3_aa: ASSLAGQNSPLH
v_call: TRBV5-8; d_call: NA; clone_size: NA; cdr3_aa: ASRLQGTQY
v_call: TRBV27; d_call: NA; clone_size: NA; cdr3_aa: ASSLRQGIYEQY
v_call: TRBV30; d_call: NA; clone_size: NA; cdr3_aa: AWSVRALLTGELF
v_call: TRBV2; d_call: TRBD2; clone_size: few; cdr3_aa: ASSESASGRLQY
v_call: TRBV13; d_call: NA; clone_size: few; cdr3_aa: ASSLGRDKREKLF
v_call: TRBV7-2; d_call: NA; clone_size: NA; cdr3_aa: ASSLAAGTQETQY
v_call: TRBV28; d_call: TRBD2; clone_size: NA; cdr3_aa: ASSLPVSGRAKQY
v_call: TRBV6-5; d_call: NA; clone_size: NA; cdr3_aa: ASRTVMNTEAF
v_call: TRBV6-5; d_call: NA; clone_size: NA; cdr3_aa: ASSYLDRSNYGYT
v_call: TRBV30; d_call: NA; clone_size: NA; cdr3_aa: AWSIRRGPGQF
v_call: TRBV25-1; d_call: TRBD1; clone_size: few; cdr3_aa: ASSPQGGGYYGYT
v_call: TRBV30; d_call: NA; clone_size: few; cdr3_aa: AWFGSDRNHQPQH